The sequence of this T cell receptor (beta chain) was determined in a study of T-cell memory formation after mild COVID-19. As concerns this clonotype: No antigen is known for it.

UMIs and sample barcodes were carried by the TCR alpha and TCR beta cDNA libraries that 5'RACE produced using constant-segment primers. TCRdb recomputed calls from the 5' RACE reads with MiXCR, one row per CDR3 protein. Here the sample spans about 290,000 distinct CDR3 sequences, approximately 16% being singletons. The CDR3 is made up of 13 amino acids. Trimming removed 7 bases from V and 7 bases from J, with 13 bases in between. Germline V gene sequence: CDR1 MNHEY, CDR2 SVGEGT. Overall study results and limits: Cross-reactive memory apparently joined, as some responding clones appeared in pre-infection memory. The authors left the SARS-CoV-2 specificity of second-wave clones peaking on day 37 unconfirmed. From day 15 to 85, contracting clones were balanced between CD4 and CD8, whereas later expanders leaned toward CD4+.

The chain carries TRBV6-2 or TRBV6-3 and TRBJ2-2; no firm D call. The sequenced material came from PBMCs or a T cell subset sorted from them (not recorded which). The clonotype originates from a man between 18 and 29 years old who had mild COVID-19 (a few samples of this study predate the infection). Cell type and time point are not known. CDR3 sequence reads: CASTQSDGGELFF. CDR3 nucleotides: TGTGCCAGCACCCAGTCGGACGGCGGGGAGCTGTTTTTT.